The clone carrying this TCR beta chain occurred a few times. Its target is unknown. Per germline, CDR1 LNHNV and CDR2 YYDKDF (reference sequence). V shed 1 base and J shed 7 bases, with 10 bases lying between them. The CDR3 runs to 14 residues. The data derive from a study of blood T cells in healthy people across ages. Using a J-beta primer mix together with a sample-barcoded 5' primer, a second PCR was run for roughly 7 to 12 cycles. Researchers report that a template-switch adaptor with 12 random nucleotides tagged each cDNA molecule. TCRdb redid the calling of the 5' RACE reads with MiXCR, one entry per CDR3 protein. The data show about 1.7 million distinct CDR3 sequences, roughly 28% seen once. Whole-study findings and limits: PBMCs that were unsorted prevented a conclusive naive versus antigen-experienced comparison.

The amount of total RNA extracted per sample was at least 5.5 micrograms. The sequenced material came from blood. The receptor was derived from a woman in her twenties or thirties in good health. The chain links TRBV15 to TRBJ1-4; maybe TRBD1 (5 bases). CDR3 in amino acids: CATSRGDAGEKLFF. The CDR3, as DNA: TGTGCCACCAGCAGAGGGGACGCGGGTGAAAAACTGTTTTTT.